The T cell receptor (beta chain) described here comes from a study of T cell repertoires in cytomegalovirus infection. Study context: It was recently identified HLA-C-restricted and well-studied HLA-B-restricted CMV epitopes that the study used.

This CDR3 spans 16 amino acids. Germline V gene data show CDR1 as MNHNS and CDR2 as SASEGT. J lost 0 bases, V lost 4 bases, and 8 bases had no gene match. In its sample, this clonotype was seen a few times. Its antigen is as yet unknown. TCRdb re-analysed the reads in MiXCR, keeping a single row per CDR3 protein. This table holds approximately 990,000 distinct CDR3 sequences, 25% to 40% found once. The gene calls are TRBV6-1 and TRBJ1-2, with 7 positions matching TRBD1. Material: cultured CD8+ T cells from PBMCs, obtained from culture after CMV antigen stimulation. The clonotype comes from a human donor in good health (CMV status not recorded). Some clones in this sample may be carry-over from other donors' samples. The CDR3: CASSGQGLTTNYGYTF. The CDR3, as DNA: TGTGCCAGCAGTGGACAGGGACTAACAACTAACTATGGCTACACCTTC.